Listed below are T cell receptor beta chains from one sample, sequenced in a study of blood T cell repertoires in COVID-19. TCRdb keeps only in-frame clones here, not all; method: immunoSEQ multiplex PCR. Here the sample spans 150,000 or so clones, about 88% being singletons. The sequenced sample consisted of peripheral blood. These receptors were collected from a man aged 60 to 69 with acute or convalescent COVID-19. Both conserved end residues are part of each CDR3. Each record gives: D gene, V gene, clone size, J gene, CDR3 protein, CDR3 DNA. A D gene is named only where the DNA matches it firmly. Only part of the rows carry a size: once, few, many, or a class if the clone is expanded.

TRBD1	TRBV5-1	-	TRBJ1-4	CASSVGTGDEKLFF	TGCGCCAGCAGCGTGGGGACAGGGGACGAAAAACTGTTTTTT
-	TRBV19	-	TRBJ1-3	CASSIGAGGNTIYF	TGTGCCAGTAGTATTGGGGCCGGTGGAAACACCATATATTTT
TRBD2	TRBV5-1	-	TRBJ2-1	CASSFLGLAGNNEQFF	TGCGCCAGCAGCTTCCTGGGACTAGCGGGGAACAATGAGCAGTTCTTC
-	TRBV29-1	once	TRBJ1-1	CSVRKGMNTEAFF	TGCAGCGTTCGGAAGGGGATGAACACTGAAGCTTTCTTT
-	TRBV19	-	TRBJ1-1	CASRTSQNTEAFF	TGTGCCAGCAGGACAAGCCAGAACACTGAAGCTTTCTTT
TRBD1	TRBV18	-	TRBJ1-1	CASSPNRGPEAFF	TGTGCCAGCTCACCCAACAGGGGTCCTGAAGCTTTCTTT
-	TRBV3-1/TRBV3-2	-	TRBJ1-3	CASSQDLGGGTIYF	TGTGCCAGCAGCCAAGACCTGGGGGGAGGCACCATATATTTT
-	TRBV7-2	-	TRBJ1-2	CASSLDRVAGYTF	TGTGCCAGCAGCTTAGACAGGGTTGCCGGCTACACCTTC
TRBD1	TRBV19	-	TRBJ1-5	CAGSGTGDQPQHF	TGTGCCGGGAGTGGGACAGGGGATCAGCCCCAGCATTTT
TRBD1	TRBV15	-	TRBJ1-2	CATSRDLDREEF	TGTGCCACCAGCAGAGATTTAGACAGGGAGGAATTC
TRBD1	TRBV5-1	-	TRBJ1-2	CASSLLQGDYGYTF	TGCGCCAGCAGCTTGCTACAGGGGGACTATGGCTACACCTTC
-	TRBV6-2/TRBV6-3	-	TRBJ1-2	CASSQTPYYGYTF	TGTGCCAGCAGTCAGACACCTTACTATGGCTACACCTTC
TRBD2	TRBV4-1	-	TRBJ2-7	CASSQTSGSIYEQYF	TGCGCCAGCAGCCAGACTAGCGGATCAATCTACGAGCAGTACTTC
-	TRBV27	-	TRBJ2-3	CASSPRYGTDTQYF	TGTGCCAGCAGTCCGAGGTATGGCACAGATACGCAGTATTTT
TRBD1	TRBV18	-	TRBJ1-2	CASSPTGTEDNYGYTF	TGTGCCAGCTCACCAACGGGGACAGAGGATAACTATGGCTACACCTTC
-	TRBV11-2	few	TRBJ2-5	CASSLEPLPETQYF	TGTGCCAGCAGCTTAGAACCCCTACCAGAGACCCAGTACTTC
TRBD1	TRBV6-5	-	TRBJ1-6	CASRAGTVNSPLHF	TGTGCCAGCAGGGCCGGGACAGTGAATTCACCCCTCCACTTT
TRBD1	TRBV19	-	TRBJ1-1	CASRDRGHVTEAFF	TGTGCCAGTAGAGACAGGGGGCACGTCACTGAAGCTTTCTTT
-	TRBV7-2	-	TRBJ2-7	CASSSRSGDYEQYF	TGTGCCAGCAGCTCTAGGTCAGGGGATTACGAGCAGTACTTC
TRBD1	TRBV4-1	-	TRBJ2-2	CASSQTWTGDTGELFF	TGCGCCAGCAGCCAAACCTGGACAGGGGACACCGGGGAGCTGTTTTTT
-	TRBV5-6	-	TRBJ1-3	CASRGGGNTIYF	TGTGCCAGCAGAGGGGGAGGAAACACCATATATTTT
-	TRBV5-1	-	TRBJ2-3	CASSLGNRAPDTQYF	TGCGCCAGCAGCTTGGGGAACAGGGCCCCAGATACGCAGTATTTT
-	TRBV18	-	TRBJ2-7	CASSPASSYEQYF	TGTGCCAGCTCACCAGCGAGTAGCTACGAGCAGTACTTC